This TCR beta chain came from a study of blood T cell repertoires in COVID-19. Study at large: Nucleic acid was either cDNA or gDNA, and it came from T cells, B-cell-depleted T cells, or PBMCs.

Under the authors' procedure: Nucleated cell counts were estimated from reference gene primer amplification. The table came from immunoSEQ multiplex PCR; TCRdb's copy has only in-frame clones and leaves some out. The D gene and trimming were derived from the DNA, and the V and J assignments and clone size from that table. The table lists some 130,000 clones, under 90% of them singletons, with more than 40% in the top ten. The germline V gene has CDR1 LNHDA and CDR2 SQIVND (reference sequence). V gave up 8 bases and J gave up 9 bases; unmatched junction bases: 8. This CDR3 region has 13 residues. The chain combines TRBV19 with TRBJ2-1; 9 bases align to TRBD2. The TCR sequence derives from a human donor in a cohort sampled during active COVID-19. The sample was peripheral blood. DNA for the CDR3: TGTGCCAGTTCGGGACTAGCCTATAGTGAGCAGTTCTTC. Encoded protein: CASSGLAYSEQFF.